The 9 T cell receptor beta chains in this list originate from one sample, sequenced in a study of T cell repertoires in cytomegalovirus infection. TCRdb re-called the reads through MiXCR, storing one row per CDR3 protein. The sample contains hundreds of thousands of distinct CDR3 sequences, roughly 35% of which appear only once. Sequencing input: PBMCs. Every receptor here comes from a human donor in good health (CMV status not recorded). Some clones in this sample may be carry-over from other donors' samples.

This clonotype appeared a few times. This CDR3 is CASSTGAGNSPLHF. The CDR3, as DNA: TGTGCCAGCAGTACAGGGGCGGGTAATTCACCCCTCCACTTT. This sequence joins TRBV6-8 and TRBJ1-6; 7 bases are shared with TRBD1. Germline assignment: CDR1 MNHGY and CDR2 SAAAGT. CDR3 length: 14 amino acids. The trim removed 5 bases at V and 6 bases at J, leaving 4 bases unmatched.

This clonotype was seen ten or more times. The chain uses TRBV4-1 and TRBJ1-2, with unresolved D. Between the trimmed V and J ends, which lost 0 bases and 2 bases, there was a span of 25 bases. In germline, CDR1 is MGHRA, CDR2 YSYEKL. This CDR3 has 20 amino acids. CDR3 loop: CASSQEGSEAAQETNYGYTF. CDR3 nucleotide sequence: TGCGCCAGCAGCCAAGAGGGATCGGAGGCAGCCCAGGAGACGAACTATGGCTACACCTTC.

The rearrangement joins TRBV4-1 to TRBJ2-7, with D hard to call. Per germline, CDR1 MGHRA and CDR2 YSYEKL. V lost 0 bases to trimming and J lost 5 bases, with 11 bases between them. The CDR3 totals 14 residues. The CDR3 DNA follows: TGCGCCAGCAGCCAAGATAGGGCAGACGACGAGCAGTACTTC. It is translated as CASSQDRADDEQYF.

In this sample, this clonotype turned up many times. The V and J genes are TRBV28 and TRBJ2-7; the D is unclear. Trimming took 6 bases from V and 7 from J, leaving 10 bases between them. CDR3 length: 11 amino acids. Per the germline V gene, CDR1 is MDHEN and CDR2 is SYDVKM. The CDR3 nucleotides read TGTGCCAGCAGCCGCGGTCGGGAGCAGTACTTC. The encoded protein is CASSRGREQYF.

This chain connects TRBV7-2 to TRBJ1-1; D possibly corresponds to TRBD1 (6 bases). The CDR3 is 14 amino acids. Trimming removed 0 bases at V and 4 bases at J, with 9 bases between. Looked up from germline, CDR1 is SGHTA and CDR2 is FQGNSA. CDR3 sequence: CASSLAGAPTEAFF. CDR3 bases: TGTGCCAGCAGCTTAGCGGGGGCGCCCACTGAAGCTTTCTTT.

There are many counts of this clonotype. This chain connects TRBV6-4 to TRBJ2-1; 12 bases are shared with TRBD2. V shed 0 bases and J 6 bases; nucleotides not matched to a gene: 0. Germline V lookup: CDR1 MRHNA, CDR2 SNTAGT. CDR3 length equals 15 residues. The DNA for the CDR3 is TGTGCCAGCAGTGACTCGACTAGCGGGAGCAATGAGCAGTTCTTC. The encoded protein is CASSDSTSGSNEQFF.

This clonotype was seen a few times. The chain carries TRBV13 and TRBJ1-6, with D unresolved. Looked up from germline, CDR1 is PRHDT and CDR2 is FYEKMQ (reference sequence). The germline V and J ends were trimmed by 4 bases and 7 bases, with 14 bases remaining between them. This CDR3 has 15 residues. In DNA form, the CDR3 reads TGTGCCAGCAGCTCAGGACTCCATTCAAATTCACCCCTCCACTTT. This codes for CASSSGLHSNSPLHF.

About this clonotype itself: A much larger clone differs from this one at a single base, so this may be a read error. The chain recombines TRBV7-8 with TRBJ1-1; 7 nucleotides align to TRBD1. Germline CDR1 is SGHVS and CDR2 is FQNEAQ. The CDR3 sequence is 16 residues long. The CDR3 DNA reads as TGTGCCAGCAGCTTAGCGCTAGGGGGCGCGAACACTGAAGCTTTATTT. This codes for CASSLALGGANTEALF.

This clonotype was recorded many times. The rearrangement uses TRBV7-2 and TRBJ2-1, with a possible D match to TRBD2 (5 bases). With 2 bases removed from V and 6 bases from J, the gap between germline ends came to 11 bases. CDR3 size: 14 residues. Germline CDR1 is SGHTA and CDR2 is FQGNSA. CDR3 protein: CASSLYLALNEQFF. The CDR3 bases are TGTGCCAGCAGCTTATATCTAGCCCTCAATGAGCAGTTCTTC.